What follows are 13 T cell receptor beta chains derived from one specimen sequenced in a study of T cells after yellow fever vaccination. Via MiXCR, TCRdb re-called the 5' RACE reads, giving one row per CDR3 protein. The table includes about 85,000 distinct CDR3 sequences, about an eighth detected once. The material sequenced was CD8+ T cells not binding an NS4B(214-222) dextramer, sorted from PBMCs, taken less than 25 days after the first yellow fever vaccination. The receptors come from a man younger than 35 who received the YFV17D yellow fever vaccine.

In this sample, this clonotype turned up many times. The V call is TRBV12-3 or TRBV12-4, the J call TRBJ2-3, with 9 bases identical to TRBD2. Unmatched junction bases numbered 19, after V lost 2 bases and J lost 4 bases. The CDR3 is 20 amino acids. The DNA for the CDR3 is TGTGCCAGCAGTTTAAATTTTCGTTTTGTGGGGACTAGCCCCGCAGATACGCAGTATTTT. As protein: CASSLNFRFVGTSPADTQYF.

The rearrangement uses TRBV7-9 and TRBJ2-2; tentatively, D is TRBD1 (5 bases). This CDR3 is 16 amino acids long. Germline assignment: CDR1 SEHNR and CDR2 FQNEAQ (reference sequence). V lost 6 bases, J lost 6 bases, and 20 bases lay in between. This CDR3 reads CASRDQGISRAGELFF. CDR3 sequence (DNA): TGTGCCAGCAGGGACCAGGGAATCTCTAGAGCCGGGGAGCTGTTTTTT.

This clonotype was seen many times. The rearrangement uses TRBV4-1 and TRBJ2-5; 9 positions agree with TRBD2. The CDR3 is 16 amino acids. J gave up 0 bases and V 5 bases, and 7 bases lay outside the gene matches. CDR1 is MGHRA and CDR2 is YSYEKL in the germline V gene. In nucleotides, the CDR3 is TGCGCCAGCAGCGTGAGACTAGCGGCGTACCAAGAGACCCAGTACTTC. Its protein product is CASSVRLAAYQETQYF.

This clonotype was seen a handful of times. The chain links TRBV28 to TRBJ2-7; 8 nucleotides agree with TRBD1. There are 17 residues in the CDR3. With 7 bases clipped from V and 0 bases from J, the junction kept 14 bases outside the gene matches. The germline V gene encodes CDR1 MDHEN and CDR2 SYDVKM. This chain's CDR3 is CASTLRPDRGRSYEQYF. In DNA, the CDR3 is TGTGCCAGCACCCTGCGCCCTGACAGGGGACGCTCCTACGAGCAGTACTTC.

There are a few counts of this clonotype. V and J are TRBV18 and TRBJ1-6; D is unresolved. The germline V gene has CDR1 KGHSH and CDR2 LQKENI. CDR3 length: 14 amino acids. Trimming left V 6 bases short and J 0 bases short, with 6 bases between. The CDR3 sequence is CASSASSYNSPLHF. CDR3 DNA: TGTGCCAGCTCCGCGAGCTCCTATAATTCACCCCTCCACTTT.

Comment on this clonotype: At one end, the junction sequence differs from germline, possibly due to a read error. The genes are TRBV6-2 or TRBV6-3 and TRBJ2-1; D may be TRBD1 (6 bases). The V gene's germline CDR1 is MNHEY and CDR2 SVGEGT. This CDR3 comprises 13 residues. The CDR3 DNA follows: TGTGCCAGCAGATCACTACAGGGCAATCAGCAGTTCTTC. This encodes CASRSLQGNQQFF.

This rearrangement joins TRBV4-1 to TRBJ1-4; no clear D. Between the trimmed V and J ends, which lost 4 bases and 3 bases, there was a span of 12 bases. Germline loops: CDR1 MGHRA, CDR2 YSYEKL. This CDR3 contains 15 residues. For the CDR3, the DNA is TGCGCCAGCAGCCCTGTGAGGCGGGCTAATGAAAAACTGTTTTTT. As protein: CASSPVRRANEKLFF.

The chain uses TRBV15 and TRBJ2-7, with a possible D match to TRBD1 (6 bases). From germline, CDR1 is LNHNV and CDR2 YYDKDF (reference sequence). CDR3 length equals 15 residues. Trimming shortened V by 5 bases and J by 2 bases, and 16 bases separated the two germline ends. The CDR3 is CATSSSATGAYEQYV. The CDR3 DNA reads as TGTGCCACCAGCTCGTCGGCGACAGGAGCCTACGAGCAGTACGTC.

This clonotype was picked up many times. V gene TRBV25-1 combines with J gene TRBJ2-7, with TRBD2 as a possible D gene (5 bases). V was pared by 5 bases and J by 4 bases, with 12 bases between. Germline V CDR1 and CDR2: MGHDK, SYGVNS. This CDR3 has 13 residues. The CDR3 protein is CASSLGDPYEQYF. The CDR3 DNA is TGTGCCAGCAGTCTGGGAGATCCGTACGAGCAGTACTTC.

This clonotype turned up a few times. This chain uses TRBV12-3 or TRBV12-4 with TRBJ1-2; D not certain. CDR3 length: 13 residues. V was pared by 7 bases and J by 8 bases, with 17 bases between. CDR3 loop: CASTAGPPLGYTF. The CDR3 DNA reads as TGTGCCAGCACCGCGGGTCCGCCGCTAGGCTACACCTTC.

In this sample, this clonotype turned up a few times. The V and J genes are TRBV4-3 and TRBJ1-2; D is possibly TRBD1 (5 bases). Trimming removed 1 base at V and 8 bases at J, with 20 bases between. Per the germline V gene, CDR1 is LGHNA and CDR2 is YSLEER. The CDR3 is made up of 16 amino acids. This CDR3 reads CASSQGVAGRVIGYTF. CDR3 sequence (DNA): TGCGCCAGCAGCCAAGGGGTCGCAGGGCGGGTAATAGGCTACACCTTC.

The V call is TRBV5-1, the J call TRBJ2-7; D is undetermined. This CDR3 region has 12 residues. V was pared by 5 bases and J by 0 bases, with 6 bases between. The germline V gene has CDR1 SGHRS and CDR2 YFSETQ. In nucleotides, the CDR3 is TGCGCCAGCAGGGCAACCTCCTACGAGCAGTACTTC. It specifies CASRATSYEQYF.

V is TRBV21-1 and J is TRBJ2-4. TRBV21-1 is a recognized pseudogene. This CDR3 has 11 residues. DNA of the CDR3: TGTGCCAGCAGCCGTCGGGGCATTCAGTACTTC. Residues: CASSRRGIQYF.